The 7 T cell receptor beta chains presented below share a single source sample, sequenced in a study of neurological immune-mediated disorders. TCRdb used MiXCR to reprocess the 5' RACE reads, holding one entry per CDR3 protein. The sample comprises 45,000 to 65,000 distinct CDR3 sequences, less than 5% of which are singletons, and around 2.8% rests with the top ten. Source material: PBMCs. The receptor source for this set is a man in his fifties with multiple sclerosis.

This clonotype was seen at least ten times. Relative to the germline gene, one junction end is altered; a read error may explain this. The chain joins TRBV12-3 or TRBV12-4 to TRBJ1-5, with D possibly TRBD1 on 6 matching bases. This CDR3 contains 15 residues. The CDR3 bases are TGTGCCAGCAGTGAAGGACAGTTAATAGGGCAGCCCCAGAATTTT. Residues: CASSEGQLIGQPQNF.

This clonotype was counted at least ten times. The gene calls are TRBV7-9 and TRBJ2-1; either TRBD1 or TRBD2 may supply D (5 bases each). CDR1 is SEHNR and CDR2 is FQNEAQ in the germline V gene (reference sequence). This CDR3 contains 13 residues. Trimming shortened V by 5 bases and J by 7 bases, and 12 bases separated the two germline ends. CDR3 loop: CASSTGPTNEQFF. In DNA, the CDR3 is TGTGCCAGCAGCACGGGACCGACTAATGAGCAGTTCTTC.

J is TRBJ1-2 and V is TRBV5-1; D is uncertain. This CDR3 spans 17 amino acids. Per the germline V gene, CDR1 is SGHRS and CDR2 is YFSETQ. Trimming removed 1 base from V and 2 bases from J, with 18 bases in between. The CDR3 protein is CASSLSLGEGKNYGYTF. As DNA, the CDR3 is TGCGCCAGCAGCTTGTCCCTTGGGGAGGGAAAAAACTATGGCTACACCTTC. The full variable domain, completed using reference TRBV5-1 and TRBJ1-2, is KAGVTQTPRYLIKTRGQQVTLSCSPISGHRSVSWYQQTPGQGLQFLFEYFSETQRNKGNFPGRFSGRQFSNSRSEMNVSTLELGDSALYLCASSLSLGEGKNYGYTFGSGTRLTVV.

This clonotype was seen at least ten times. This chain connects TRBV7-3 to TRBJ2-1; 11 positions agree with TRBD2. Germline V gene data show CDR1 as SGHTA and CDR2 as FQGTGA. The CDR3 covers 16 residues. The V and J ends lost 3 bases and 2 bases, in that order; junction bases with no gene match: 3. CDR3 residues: CASSLGTSGPYNEQFF. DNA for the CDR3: TGTGCCAGCAGCTTGGGGACTAGCGGACCCTACAATGAGCAGTTCTTC.

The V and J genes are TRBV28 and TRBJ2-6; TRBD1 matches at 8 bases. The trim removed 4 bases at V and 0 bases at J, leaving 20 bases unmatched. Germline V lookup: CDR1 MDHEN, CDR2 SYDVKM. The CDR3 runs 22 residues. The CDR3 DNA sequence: TGTGCCAGCAGTTCGTACATTCATAACCCGGGACAGGACTTCTCTGGGGCCAACGTCCTGACTTTC. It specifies CASSSYIHNPGQDFSGANVLTF.

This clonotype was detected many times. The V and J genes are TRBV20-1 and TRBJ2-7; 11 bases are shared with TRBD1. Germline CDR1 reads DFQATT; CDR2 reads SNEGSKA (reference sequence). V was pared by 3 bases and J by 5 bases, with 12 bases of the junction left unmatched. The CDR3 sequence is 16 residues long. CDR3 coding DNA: TGCAGTGCTAGGGACCTACGAGGACAGGGGGCTGACGAGCAGTACTTC. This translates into CSARDLRGQGADEQYF.

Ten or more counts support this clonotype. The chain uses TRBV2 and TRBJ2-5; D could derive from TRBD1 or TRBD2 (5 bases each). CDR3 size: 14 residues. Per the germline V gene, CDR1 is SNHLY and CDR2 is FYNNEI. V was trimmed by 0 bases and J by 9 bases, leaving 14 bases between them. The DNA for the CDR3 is TGTGCCAGCAGTGAAGCGTCCTCCGTGGGGGCCCAGTACTTC. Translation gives CASSEASSVGAQYF.